What follows is one T cell receptor beta chain and its context. Its target is not known. This sample is drawn from a study of T cell responses to AZD1222 COVID-19 vaccine. Study-wide findings and caveats: Only a handful of AZD1222 recipients tested seropositive at baseline. In the spike-specific TCR repertoire, nearly half reportedly target unmutated variant regions.

V was trimmed by 5 bases and J by 2 bases, leaving 14 bases between them. CDR1 and CDR2 (germline): SNHLY, FYNNEI. This CDR3 contains 15 residues. The assay was immunoSEQ multiplex PCR, and TCRdb's table has in-frame clones only and misses some. The data show 250,000 to 300,000 clones, 94% seen once. The analysis combined second doses at about 4 or about 12 weeks. This specimen was peripheral blood, taken 28 days after the second AZD1222 dose. This TCR derives from an adult who received the AZD1222 COVID-19 vaccine. The V and J genes are TRBV2 and TRBJ2-3, with D possibly matching TRBD2 (5 bases). The CDR3 bases are TGTGCCAGCAGTTCCTCCGGGATACTCACAGATACGCAGTATTTT. It specifies CASSSSGILTDTQYF.